This TCR beta chain was captured in a study of T cell repertoires in cytomegalovirus infection. Study background: As its CMV epitopes, the study selected recently identified HLA-C-restricted and well-studied HLA-B-restricted targets. Whole-study findings and limits: Adding up the frequency of public TCR beta families identified people who carried CMV plus the relevant HLA. The ex vivo response showed dominance by HLA-C-restricted CMV-specific TCR beta clonotypes.

Note on this clonotype: The antigen remains unidentified.

The CDR3 covers 14 residues. Trimming cost V 3 bases and J 1 base, with 9 bases left between them. Germline V gene lookup returns CDR1 SEHNR and CDR2 FQNEAQ (reference sequence). TCRdb reprocessed the reads via MiXCR and lists one record per CDR3 protein. The sample shows some 800,000 distinct CDR3 sequences, roughly 29% of them seen only once. The sample in question was cultured CD8+ T cells from PBMCs, obtained from culture after CMV antigen stimulation. V usage is TRBV7-9 and J usage is TRBJ1-2, with D tentatively TRBD1 (5 bases). The TCR was taken from a human donor in good health (CMV status not recorded). Some clones in this sample may be carry-over from other donors' samples. The CDR3 DNA reads as TGTGCCAGCAGCTTCCCAGGGAATAACTATGGCTACACCTTC. This sequence encodes CASSFPGNNYGYTF.